This TCR beta chain was captured in a study of breast tumors, draining lymph nodes, adjacent tissues. Trimming left V 5 bases short and J 2 bases short, with 12 bases between. Germline loops: CDR1 SGDLS, CDR2 YYNGEE. The CDR3 is 14 residues long. General study points: Compared with basal-like, luminal-like tumors shared significantly more repertoire with nontumor tissue. The lymph node origin of tumor T cells was framed as consistent with a hypothesis, not demonstrated. Most tumor T cells seemingly derive from lymph node, then expand in tumor. Tumor TCR diversity was below lymph nodes but above nontumor tissue.

For this clonotype: Its cognate antigen is unknown.

Using its own MiXCR run on the multiplex PCR reads, TCRdb lists one record per CDR3 protein. This sample has roughly 14,000 distinct CDR3 sequences; around 52% occur once, and the top ten carry 30%. This TCR came from a female donor with breast cancer. Some clones in this sample may be carry-over from other donors' samples. The source material was tumor-adjacent breast tissue. V gene TRBV9 combines with J gene TRBJ2-3, with D possibly being TRBD2 (6 bases). The CDR3 nucleotides are TGTGCCAGCAGTGGGGGACTGCTCACAGATACGCAGTATTTT. This codes for CASSGGLLTDTQYF.